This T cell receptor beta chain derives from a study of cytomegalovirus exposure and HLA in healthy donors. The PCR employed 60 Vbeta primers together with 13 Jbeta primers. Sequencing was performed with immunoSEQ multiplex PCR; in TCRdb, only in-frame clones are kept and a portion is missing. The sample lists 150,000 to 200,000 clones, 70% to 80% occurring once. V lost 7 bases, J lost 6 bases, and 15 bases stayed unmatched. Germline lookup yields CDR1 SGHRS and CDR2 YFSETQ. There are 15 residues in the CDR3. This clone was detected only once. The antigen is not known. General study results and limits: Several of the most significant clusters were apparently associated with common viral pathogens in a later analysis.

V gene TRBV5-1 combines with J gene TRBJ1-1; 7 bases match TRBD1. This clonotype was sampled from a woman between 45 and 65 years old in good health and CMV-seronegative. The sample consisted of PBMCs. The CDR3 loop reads CASRHIEGQKAEAFF. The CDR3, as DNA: TGCGCCAGCCGGCATATCGAGGGACAGAAAGCTGAAGCTTTCTTT.